Shown below are 30 T cell receptor beta chains from a single sample sequenced in a study of blood T cell repertoires in COVID-19. The method was immunoSEQ multiplex PCR; TCRdb's version includes in-frame clones alone and lacks a portion of them. This sample has hundreds of thousands of clones, with 85% to 90% found just once. The sequencing input was PBMCs or T cells enriched from blood (not recorded which). These receptors all come from a man aged 30 to 45 who had recovered from COVID-19.

This CDR3 is CASSRTGDQRNIQYF. In DNA, the CDR3 is TGTGCCAGCAGCCGAACAGGGGACCAAAGGAACATTCAGTACTTC. The genes are TRBV6-5 and TRBJ2-4; 7 positions match TRBD1. This CDR3 is 15 amino acids long. V lost 6 bases, J lost 7 bases, and 12 bases stayed unmatched. Germline V lookup: CDR1 MNHEY, CDR2 SVGAGI.

This CDR3 reads CASRPGSGYGYTF. In DNA, the CDR3 is TGTGCCAGCAGGCCAGGGTCCGGCTATGGCTACACCTTC. The chain uses TRBV2 and TRBJ1-2, with TRBD1 as a possible D gene (5 bases). CDR3 length: 13 amino acids. Germline V gene data show CDR1 as SNHLY and CDR2 as FYNNEI. The V gene lost 6 bases and the J gene lost 4 bases, with 12 bases spanning the gap.

The gene calls are TRBV30 and TRBJ2-7, with 10 bases identical to TRBD1. Germline loops: CDR1 GTSNPN, CDR2 SVGIG (reference sequence). With 5 bases clipped from V and 3 bases from J, the junction kept 7 bases outside the gene matches. There are 14 residues in the CDR3. CDR3 sequence reads: CAWALGTGDYEQYF. The DNA for the CDR3 is TGTGCCTGGGCCCTCGGGACAGGGGACTACGAGCAGTACTTC.

The chain recombines TRBV4-1 with TRBJ1-6, with 7 bases fitting TRBD1. V lost 2 bases and J lost 7; bases outside the gene matches: 8. Germline lookup yields CDR1 MGHRA and CDR2 YSYEKL. There are 16 residues in the CDR3. The CDR3 DNA is TGCGCCAGCAGCCAACCTAACAGGGGAAGAAATTCACCCCTCCACTTT. This sequence encodes CASSQPNRGRNSPLHF.

In this sample, this clone turned up once. V usage is TRBV7-9 and J usage is TRBJ2-1; TRBD1 matches 8 bases. Germline assignment: CDR1 SEHNR and CDR2 FQNEAQ (reference sequence). The CDR3 totals 16 residues. J gave up 3 bases and V 3 bases, and 7 bases lay outside the gene matches. The CDR3 DNA reads as TGTGCCAGCAGCTTGCATCCAGGGGGCGACTACAATGAGCAGTTCTTC. Encoded protein: CASSLHPGGDYNEQFF.

The gene calls are TRBV30 and TRBJ1-2, with D unclear. Germline CDR1 and CDR2: GTSNPN and SVGIG (reference sequence). Trimming pared 6 bases from V and 6 bases from J, leaving 8 bases between. CDR3 size: 10 residues. The CDR3 nucleotides read TGTGCCTGCCAGAAAGATGGCTACACCTTC. As protein: CACQKDGYTF.

The gene calls are TRBV13 and TRBJ2-7, with a weak D call TRBD2 (6 bases). This CDR3 is 15 amino acids long. In germline, CDR1 is PRHDT, CDR2 FYEKMQ (reference sequence). V lost 5 bases, J lost 2 bases, and 16 bases lay in between. The DNA of the CDR3 is TGTGCCAGCAGCCAGACGGGACTCGCAGCCTACGAGCAGTACTTC. This encodes CASSQTGLAAYEQYF.

V is TRBV6-5 and J is TRBJ1-5; no clear D gene. CDR3 length: 12 residues. Germline V CDR1 and CDR2: MNHEY, SVGAGI. Deletions cut 8 bases from V and 7 bases from J, with 12 bases between. The chain's CDR3 is CASRRIGQPQHF. DNA for the CDR3: TGTGCCAGCCGGAGGATAGGACAGCCCCAGCATTTT.

CDR3 residues: CASSLAGKGNTIYF. The CDR3 bases are TGTGCCAGCAGTTTAGCAGGGAAGGGAAACACCATATATTTT. The rearrangement links TRBV28 to TRBJ1-3; a possible D gene is TRBD1 (5 bases). The CDR3 totals 14 residues. V was pared by 2 bases and J by 4 bases, with 9 bases between. Germline-derived CDR1 and CDR2 are MDHEN and SYDVKM.

The gene calls are TRBV2 and TRBJ2-7; 9 positions match TRBD1. Trimming removed 3 bases from V and 2 bases from J; junction bases left unmatched: 5. CDR1 SNHLY and CDR2 FYNNEI come from the germline V gene. This CDR3 region has 15 residues. CDR3 amino acids: CASSDRDRETYEQYF. CDR3 DNA: TGTGCCAGCAGTGACCGGGACAGGGAAACCTACGAGCAGTACTTC.

The J gene is TRBJ2-3, the V gene TRBV6-5, with 10 bases matching TRBD1. V lost 6 bases and J lost 6; bases outside the gene matches: 6. Germline lookup yields CDR1 MNHEY and CDR2 SVGAGI. The CDR3 length is 14 residues. CDR3 protein: CASSLTGGYDTQYF. DNA for the CDR3: TGTGCCAGCAGCCTGACAGGGGGCTATGATACGCAGTATTTT.

The chain has TRBV11-2 and TRBJ2-5, with TRBD2 matching over 8 bases. After removal of 1 base from V and 2 bases from J, the junction contained 6 bases not matched to a gene. Germline loops: CDR1 SGHAT, CDR2 FQNNGV. The length of the CDR3 is 16 residues. The CDR3 spells CASSLAGGGRQETQYF. CDR3 nucleotides: TGTGCCAGCAGCTTAGCCGGCGGGGGGCGTCAAGAGACCCAGTACTTC. Combining the CDR3 with reference TRBV11-2 and TRBJ2-5 gives the whole variable domain EAGVAQSPRYKIIEKRQSVAFWCNPISGHATLYWYQQILGQGPKLLIQFQNNGVVDDSQLPKDRFSAERLKGVDSTLKIQPAKLEDSAVYLCASSLAGGGRQETQYFGPGTRLLVL.

This clone was found a few times. V is TRBV4-2 and J is TRBJ2-6; 12 nucleotides match TRBD2. This CDR3 region has 20 residues. Germline V gene lookup returns CDR1 LGHNA and CDR2 YNFKEQ. V dropped 0 bases and J dropped 0; count of bases not matched to a gene: 6. In nucleotides, the CDR3 is TGTGCCAGCAGCCAAGAACTAGCGGGGGGCCCTAACTCTGGGGCCAACGTCCTGACTTTC. This codes for CASSQELAGGPNSGANVLTF.

V is TRBV11-2 and J is TRBJ2-7; 8 bases map to TRBD1. The CDR3 covers 16 residues. Germline CDR1 reads SGHAT; CDR2 reads FQNNGV. V was clipped by 8 bases and J by 7 bases; unmatched bases: 19. The CDR3, as DNA: TGTGCCAGCGCTCGAGGGCGGGGCAGGGGGCAGGGAGAGCAGTACTTC. Protein product: CASARGRGRGQGEQYF.

This clone was recorded a few times. The V gene is TRBV2, the J gene TRBJ1-5; a possible D gene is TRBD1 (5 bases). V was cut by 8 bases and J by 7 bases, with 9 bases left in between. This CDR3 has 11 residues. CDR1 is SNHLY, CDR2 FYNNEI, per germline. CDR3 residues: CASGQGQPQHF. DNA for the CDR3: TGTGCCAGCGGCCAGGGACAGCCCCAGCATTTT.

CDR3 sequence reads: CASSQAPGLAAFYEQYF. CDR3 nucleotide sequence: TGCGCCAGCAGCCAAGCTCCGGGACTAGCGGCTTTCTACGAGCAGTACTTC. V usage is TRBV4-1 and J usage is TRBJ2-7, with 11 bases matching TRBD2. CDR3 size: 17 residues. The V segment lost 1 base and the J segment 3 bases; nucleotides outside the gene matches: 8. CDR1 and CDR2 from the germline V gene are MGHRA and YSYEKL.

The chain uses TRBV2 and TRBJ2-2; possibly TRBD2 for D (6 bases). Trimming shortened V by 5 bases and J by 1 base, and 11 bases separated the two germline ends. The CDR3 consists of 15 residues. Germline-derived CDR1 and CDR2 are SNHLY and FYNNEI. The CDR3 bases are TGTGCCAGCAGTAGACTAGAGCAGAACACCGGGGAGCTGTTTTTT. Residues: CASSRLEQNTGELFF.

The chain has TRBV10-2 and TRBJ2-1, with D uncertain. The germline V and J ends were trimmed by 6 bases and 7 bases, with 7 bases remaining between them. The germline V gene encodes CDR1 WSHSY and CDR2 SAAADI. This CDR3 spans 11 amino acids. CDR3 DNA: TGCGCCAGCAGAAACGGTAATGAGCAGTTCTTC. Its protein product is CASRNGNEQFF.

The V and J genes are TRBV6-2 or TRBV6-3 and TRBJ2-7; TRBD2 is a possible D gene (5 bases). The CDR3 loop spans 13 amino acids. Trimming removed 2 bases at V and 7 bases at J, with 12 bases between. CDR1 and CDR2 (germline): MNHEY, SVGEGT. The chain's CDR3 is CASSYLAGMEQYF. CDR3 DNA: TGTGCCAGCAGTTACCTTGCGGGTATGGAGCAGTACTTC.

This chain links TRBV4-3 with TRBJ1-4; D is possibly TRBD1 (5 bases). V was pared by 6 bases and J by 1 base, with 12 bases between. This CDR3 spans 15 amino acids. CDR1 is LGHNA and CDR2 is YSLEER in the germline V gene. The CDR3 coding sequence is TGCGCCAGCAGACCGGACATCCTAACTAATGAAAAACTGTTTTTT. It encodes CASRPDILTNEKLFF.

The chain combines TRBV5-1 with TRBJ1-1; TRBD1 might be the D (5 bases). The CDR3 has 15 amino acids. In germline, CDR1 is SGHRS, CDR2 YFSETQ. Deletions cut 3 bases from V and 4 bases from J, with 16 bases between. The CDR3 loop is CASSSGGSGGTEAFF. The DNA of the CDR3 is TGCGCCAGCAGCTCCGGAGGGTCGGGGGGCACTGAAGCTTTCTTT.

The chain uses TRBV19 and TRBJ1-4, with TRBD1 identical over 10 bases. Germline CDR1 is LNHDA and CDR2 is SQIVND (reference sequence). CDR3 length equals 17 residues. The junction had 14 bases not matched to a gene; V was cut back by 5 bases and J by 8 bases. The CDR3 DNA is TGTGCCAGTAGTGGCGCCGGGACAGGGGCCGCTAGCGAAAAACTGTTTTTT. It codes for CASSGAGTGAASEKLFF.

The rearrangement uses TRBV9 and TRBJ2-7, with D possibly TRBD1 on 6 matching bases. The V gene's germline CDR1 is SGDLS and CDR2 YYNGEE. V lost 3 bases, J lost 0 bases, and 16 bases lay in between. The CDR3 is 16 amino acids. This CDR3 reads CASSGALQGSSYEQYF. As DNA, the CDR3 is TGTGCCAGCAGCGGGGCCCTACAGGGAAGCTCCTACGAGCAGTACTTC.

The chain uses TRBV7-9 and TRBJ2-1, with D perhaps TRBD2 (8 bases). Trimming stripped 5 bases from V and 4 bases from J, with 18 bases between. Per germline, CDR1 SEHNR and CDR2 FQNEAQ (reference sequence). The CDR3 sequence is 16 residues long. The CDR3 bases are TGTGCCAGCAGCAATACGGGAGGGGGCCTGTACAATGAGCAGTTCTTC. Encoded protein: CASSNTGGGLYNEQFF.

The rearrangement uses TRBV11-2 and TRBJ1-2; TRBD1 matches 7 bases. This CDR3 has 15 amino acids. V lost 0 bases and J lost 4; bases outside the gene matches: 5. CDR1 is SGHAT, CDR2 FQNNGV, per germline. The DNA for the CDR3 is TGTGCCAGCAGCTTAGACTCCGGGACAGCCTATGGCTACACCTTC. Translated: CASSLDSGTAYGYTF.

This rearrangement joins TRBV6-1 to TRBJ1-5, with 10 bases identical to TRBD1. The CDR3 is 15 residues long. The V segment lost 2 bases and the J segment 7 bases; nucleotides outside the gene matches: 5. CDR1 and CDR2 from the germline V gene are MNHNS and SASEGT. CDR3 bases: TGTGCCAGCAGTGAATTTGGACAGGGGGAGCAGCCCCAGCATTTT. Translation gives CASSEFGQGEQPQHF.

This chain connects TRBV30 to TRBJ2-2; TRBD1 matches at 7 bases. With V trimmed by 1 base and J by 4 bases, 12 bases remained unmatched. The CDR3 extends over 17 amino acids. Germline V CDR1 and CDR2: GTSNPN, SVGIG (reference sequence). In DNA form, the CDR3 reads TGTGCCTGGAGTGGAGGTTGGGGACAGTATAGCACCGGGGAGCTGTTTTTT. It yields the protein CAWSGGWGQYSTGELFF.

This clone was seen once. The V gene is TRBV11-2, the J gene TRBJ2-2; D is unresolved. This CDR3 region has 13 residues. Trimming took 3 bases from V and 8 from J, leaving 10 bases between them. The germline CDR1 and CDR2 sequences are SGHAT and FQNNGV. CDR3 DNA: TGTGCCAGCAGCTTGCAGGTTCCTGGGGAGCTGTTTTTT. Its protein is CASSLQVPGELFF.

The chain has TRBV11-2 and TRBJ2-5; 13 bases line up with TRBD2. CDR3 size: 16 residues. The trim removed 5 bases at V and 4 bases at J, leaving 7 bases unmatched. Germline V gene data show CDR1 as SGHAT and CDR2 as FQNNGV. The CDR3 loop is CASSLRTSGGTETQYF. CDR3 coding DNA: TGTGCCAGCAGCCTACGGACTAGCGGGGGTACAGAGACCCAGTACTTC.

The chain links TRBV4-2 to TRBJ2-2; D is undetermined. The germline V gene encodes CDR1 LGHNA and CDR2 YNFKEQ. The CDR3 spans 16 residues. Trimming left V 0 bases short and J 2 bases short, with 10 bases between. CDR3 sequence: CASSQEKLDNTGELFF. Written as DNA, the CDR3 is TGTGCCAGCAGCCAAGAAAAATTAGATAACACCGGGGAGCTGTTTTTT.